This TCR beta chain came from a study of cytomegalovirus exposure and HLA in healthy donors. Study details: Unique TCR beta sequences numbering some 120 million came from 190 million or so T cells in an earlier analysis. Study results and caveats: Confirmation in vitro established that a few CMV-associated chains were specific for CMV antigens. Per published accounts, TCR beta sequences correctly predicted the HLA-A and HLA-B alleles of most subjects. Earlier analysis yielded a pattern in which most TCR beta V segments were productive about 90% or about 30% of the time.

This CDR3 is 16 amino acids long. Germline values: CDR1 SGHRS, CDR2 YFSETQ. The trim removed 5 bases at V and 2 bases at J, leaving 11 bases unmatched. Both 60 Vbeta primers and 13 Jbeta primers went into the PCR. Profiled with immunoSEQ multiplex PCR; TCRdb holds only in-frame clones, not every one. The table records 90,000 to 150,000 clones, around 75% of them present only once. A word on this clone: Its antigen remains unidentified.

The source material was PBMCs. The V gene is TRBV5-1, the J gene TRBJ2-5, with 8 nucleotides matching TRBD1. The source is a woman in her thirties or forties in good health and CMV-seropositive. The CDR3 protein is CASSSGSGQAQETQYF. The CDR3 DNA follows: TGCGCCAGCAGTAGTGGCTCGGGACAGGCACAAGAGACCCAGTACTTC.